Sequencing of this T cell receptor beta chain was carried out in a study of OX40 agonist ivuxolimab in advanced cancers. On the study more broadly: An anti-OX40 (CD134) antibody with agonistic activity, ivuxolimab, was administered to patients. General study findings and limits: CD8+ T cells were the subset that, on average, had more expanded clones than CD4+.

About this clone itself: What it recognizes is unknown.

Generated by immunoSEQ multiplex PCR, the TCRdb table keeps only in-frame clones and is missing some. This sample has fewer than 30,000 clones, with about 89% found just once. Here the sequenced sample was CD4+ or CD8+ T cells sorted from blood, taken in a trial of the OX40 agonist ivuxolimab. This receptor was taken from an adult with an advanced solid tumor such as melanoma, head and neck, liver or kidney cancer.

The CDR3 here is CASSIQGTYNEQFF. The CDR3 DNA sequence: TGTGCCAGTAGTATTCAGGGGACCTACAATGAGCAGTTCTTC. V and J are TRBV19 and TRBJ2-1; TRBD1 is a possible D gene (6 bases). The V gene lost 3 bases and the J gene lost 2 bases, with 8 bases spanning the gap. The CDR3 covers 14 residues. Germline-derived CDR1 and CDR2 are LNHDA and SQIVND (reference sequence).